Included here is one T cell receptor beta chain sequence, with context. The data were obtained in a study of control samples from healthy donors and cancer patients. The CDR3 consists of 15 residues. Sequencing was performed with immunoSEQ multiplex PCR; in TCRdb, only in-frame clones are kept and a portion is missing. The data contain over 100,000 clones, roughly 90% of them singletons. This receptor was identified in a woman aged 50 to 65 in good health. This chain links TRBV12-2 with TRBJ2-1; the D call TRBD2 from the table was never checked on the DNA. TRBV12-2 is listed as a pseudogene. The sequencing sample was made of blood. The CDR3 bases are TGTGCAAGTCGCTCAAGCCGGGCTAGCGGTTGTGAGCAGTTCTTC. This codes for CASRSSRASGCEQFF.